Listed below are T cell receptor beta chains from one sample, sequenced in a study of T cell repertoires in cytomegalovirus infection. TCRdb passed the reads through MiXCR, listing each CDR3 protein once. The sample carries under 200,000 distinct CDR3 sequences, roughly a fifth recorded once. For these receptors, no antigen is known. Here the sequenced sample was CD8+ T cells from cultured PBMCs, taken from culture after CMV antigen stimulation. The receptors stem from a human donor in good health (CMV status not recorded). Some clones in this sample may be carry-over from other donors' samples. CDR3s include the opening cysteine and the closing phenylalanine or tryptophan. A D gene is named only where the DNA matches it firmly. Where a row states a size, it is once, few, many or the class of an expanded clone; other rows omit it.

>TRBJ2-7|.|TRBV12-3/TRBV12-4|.
CASTPGTTGIYEQYF
TGTGCCAGCACCCCGGGCACTACGGGGATCTACGAGCAGTACTTC
>TRBJ1-6|.|TRBV27|.
CASSLVQFSSYNSPLHF
TGTGCCAGCAGTTTAGTCCAGTTTAGCTCCTATAATTCACCCCTCCACTTT
>TRBJ1-1|.|TRBV6-2/TRBV6-3|few
CASSYGILGTEAFF
TGTGCCAGCAGTTACGGGATTTTGGGCACTGAAGCTTTCTTT
>TRBJ1-2|.|TRBV7-8|.
CASSSTRAQGITTLYGYTF
TGTGCCAGCAGCTCCACGCGGGCACAGGGTATCACCACGCTTTATGGCTACACCTTC
>TRBJ2-5|TRBD1|TRBV20-1|few
CSAIRAPTETGWETQYF
TGCAGTGCTATAAGGGCCCCCACCGAGACAGGGTGGGAGACCCAGTACTTC
>TRBJ1-2|.|TRBV4-1|.
CASSQGPGPGANYGYTF
TGCGCCAGCAGCCAAGGTCCAGGTCCGGGCGCTAACTATGGCTACACCTTC
>TRBJ1-2|TRBD1|TRBV12-3/TRBV12-4|few
CASSFLEQGASGYTF
TGTGCCAGCAGTTTCCTAGAACAGGGGGCCTCTGGCTACACCTTC
>TRBJ1-6|.|TRBV6-1|.
CASSEITGNNSPLHF
TGTGCCAGCAGTGAAATTACAGGGAACAATTCACCCCTCCACTTT
>TRBJ2-3|TRBD1|TRBV7-6|.
CASSPYGQGASTDTQYF
TGTGCCAGCAGCCCATATGGACAGGGGGCCTCCACAGATACGCAGTATTTT
>TRBJ2-1|.|TRBV6-2/TRBV6-3|few
CASSSGWLADNNEQFF
TGTGCCAGCAGTTCAGGGTGGTTGGCGGACAACAATGAGCAGTTCTTC
>TRBJ2-5|.|TRBV6-1|few
CASSYPPETQYF
TGTGCCAGCAGTTACCCCCCAGAGACCCAGTACTTC
>TRBJ2-7|.|TRBV10-3|.
CAISASQALSTYEQYF
TGTGCCATCAGTGCCTCACAGGCGTTGTCGACCTACGAGCAGTACTTC
>TRBJ2-1|.|TRBV29-1|many
CSVTQPGTDNEQFF
TGCAGCGTTACACAGCCCGGAACGGACAATGAGCAGTTCTTC
>TRBJ2-5|.|TRBV7-2|many
CASSFPSTETQYF
TGTGCCAGCAGCTTCCCTAGTACTGAGACCCAGTACTTC
>TRBJ1-1|.|TRBV5-4|.
CASSLVGGMGTEAFF
TGTGCCAGCAGCTTGGTTGGGGGCATGGGCACTGAAGCTTTCTTT
>TRBJ2-7|TRBD1|TRBV27|few
CASGWTGTYEQYF
TGTGCCAGCGGTTGGACAGGAACCTACGAGCAGTACTTC
>TRBJ1-6|.|TRBV28|.
CASSSLGKYNSPLHF
TGTGCCAGCAGTTCCCTAGGGAAGTATAATTCACCCCTCCACTTT
>TRBJ1-2|.|TRBV3-1|.
CASSPRTQTNYGYTF
TGTGCCAGCAGCCCACGGACGCAAACTAACTATGGCTACACCTTC
>TRBJ1-5|.|TRBV2|.
CASSGTVLRGNQPQHF
TGTGCCAGCAGTGGGACAGTCCTAAGGGGCAATCAGCCCCAGCATTTT
>TRBJ2-7|.|TRBV7-8|few
CASSPRPGVHEQYF
TGTGCCAGCAGCCCTAGACCAGGGGTCCACGAGCAGTACTTC
>TRBJ1-1|TRBD1|TRBV4-1|few
CASSQAVGQVKSNTEAFF
TGCGCCAGCAGCCAGGCCGTAGGACAGGTAAAGAGCAACACTGAAGCTTTCTTT
>TRBJ2-7|TRBD2|TRBV6-5|once
CASSEWRGGYEQYF
TGTGCCAGCAGTGAATGGCGGGGGGGCTACGAGCAGTACTTC
>TRBJ1-2|TRBD1|TRBV7-2|.
CASSTDRGLPNYGYTF
TGTGCCAGCAGCACGGACAGGGGCCTCCCTAACTATGGCTACACCTTC
>TRBJ1-5|TRBD1|TRBV6-1|.
CASSALPGQGASYQPQHF
TGTGCCAGCAGTGCCCTTCCGGGACAGGGGGCTTCCTATCAGCCCCAGCATTTT
>TRBJ2-1|TRBD2|TRBV18|few
CASSRGTSGPYNEQFF
TGTGCCAGCTCTCGAGGGACTAGCGGACCTTACAATGAGCAGTTCTTC
>TRBJ1-1|.|TRBV7-2|few
CASSLVRPEAFF
TGTGCCAGCAGCTTAGTTCGACCTGAAGCTTTCTTT
>TRBJ2-7|.|TRBV7-2|few
CASSLARALDYEQYF
TGTGCCAGCAGCTTAGCCAGGGCGCTAGACTACGAGCAGTACTTC
>TRBJ2-1|.|TRBV7-2|few
CASSSGRGDFF
TGTGCCAGCAGCTCAGGCAGGGGAGACTTCTTC
>TRBJ2-7|.|TRBV12-3/TRBV12-4|many
CASSPPSTYYEQYF
TGTGCCAGCAGTCCGCCCTCGACCTACTACGAGCAGTACTTC
>TRBJ2-7|.|TRBV6-1|.
CASRPADSYEQYF
TGTGCCAGCCGCCCGGCGGATTCCTACGAGCAGTACTTC
>TRBJ1-1|.|TRBV2|few
CASSVGEAFF
TGTGCCAGCAGCGTGGGAGAAGCTTTCTTT
>TRBJ2-3|TRBD2|TRBV27|few
CASSLRSGTSEQYF
TGTGCCAGCAGTTTAAGGTCCGGGACTAGCGAGCAGTATTTT
>TRBJ1-1|.|TRBV7-3|few
CASSLYQGRKAFF
TGTGCCAGCAGCTTATATCAGGGGCGAAAAGCTTTCTTT
>TRBJ2-3|.|TRBV20-1|.
CSARNPSSTDTQYF
TGCAGTGCCCGGAACCCGTCCTCCACAGATACGCAGTATTTT
>TRBJ2-3|TRBD2|TRBV6-1|.
CASGVSGGFTDTQYF
TGTGCCAGCGGCGTTAGCGGGGGCTTCACAGATACGCAGTATTTT
>TRBJ1-1|.|TRBV5-4|.
CASSPYPTGINTEAFF
TGTGCCAGCTCGCCATACCCAACGGGGATAAACACTGAAGCTTTCTTT
>TRBJ2-1|.|TRBV7-2|few
CASSLIGGSYNEQFF
TGTGCCAGCAGCTTAATTGGGGGGTCTTACAATGAGCAGTTCTTC
>TRBJ1-1|.|TRBV12-3/TRBV12-4|few
CASSLHANTEAFF
TGTGCCAGCAGTTTACACGCGAACACTGAAGCTTTCTTT
>TRBJ2-3|.|TRBV5-5|.
CASSLISADTQYF
TGTGCCAGCAGCTTGATCTCTGCAGATACGCAGTATTTT
>TRBJ1-2|.|TRBV7-9|.
CASSLAWGAQSNYGYTF
TGTGCCAGCAGCTTAGCTTGGGGAGCCCAATCCAACTATGGCTACACCTTC
>TRBJ2-3|.|TRBV7-8|.
CASGLRGPVNTQYF
TGTGCCAGCGGACTGCGGGGGCCGGTAAATACGCAGTATTTT
>TRBJ1-5|TRBD1|TRBV5-6|few
CASSLGGTGAGQPQHF
TGTGCCAGCAGCCTGGGAGGGACAGGGGCCGGGCAGCCCCAGCATTTT
>TRBJ1-1|.|TRBV6-8|few
CASSYSGGMNTEAFF
TGTGCCAGCAGTTACTCCGGAGGTATGAACACTGAAGCTTTCTTT
>TRBJ1-2|.|TRBV6-2/TRBV6-3|few
CASSYRGFVDGYTF
TGTGCCAGCAGTTACAGGGGGTTCGTTGATGGCTACACCTTC
>TRBJ1-1|.|TRBV4-1|.
CASSQVYSSGPNTEAFF
TGCGCCAGCAGCCAAGTATATAGCTCGGGGCCGAACACTGAAGCTTTCTTT
>TRBJ2-7|.|TRBV7-9|few
CASSSVSYEQYF
TGTGCCAGCAGCTCAGTTAGCTACGAGCAGTACTTC
>TRBJ1-1|.|TRBV6-5|.
CASSYSAGMNTEAFF
TGTGCCAGCAGTTACTCGGCAGGGATGAACACTGAAGCTTTCTTT
>TRBJ2-6|.|TRBV5-4|few
CASSLEGTGANVLTF
TGTGCCAGCAGCTTGGAAGGGACTGGGGCCAACGTCCTGACTTTC
>TRBJ1-5|.|TRBV7-7|.
CASSEGLGDQPQHF
TGTGCCAGCAGTGAAGGACTTGGAGATCAGCCCCAGCATTTT
>TRBJ2-3|TRBD2|TRBV7-2|.
CASRGGPDTQYF
TGTGCCAGCCGGGGGGGCCCAGATACGCAGTATTTT
>TRBJ2-2|.|TRBV6-5|few
CASSSSAWDTGELFF
TGTGCCAGCAGTTCCAGCGCGTGGGACACCGGGGAGCTGTTTTTT
>TRBJ1-1|TRBD1|TRBV11-2|.
CASSWGQGIEAFF
TGTGCCAGCAGCTGGGGACAGGGCATTGAAGCTTTCTTT
>TRBJ1-1|.|TRBV15|.
CATSRGAELEAFF
TGTGCCACCAGCAGAGGGGCAGAGCTTGAAGCTTTCTTT
>TRBJ2-7|.|TRBV7-6|few
CASSPFDGAPYEQYF
TGTGCCAGCAGCCCTTTCGATGGGGCCCCCTACGAGCAGTACTTC
>TRBJ2-2|.|TRBV9|few
CASSVRANTGELFF
TGTGCCAGCAGCGTTAGGGCGAACACCGGGGAGCTGTTTTTT
>TRBJ2-7|.|TRBV7-2|.
CASSKDVINKGQQYF
TGTGCCAGCAGCAAAGACGTGATCAATAAGGGGCAGCAGTACTTC
>TRBJ2-1|.|TRBV27|.
CASSLTGSNEQFF
TGTGCCAGCAGTTTAACGGGGTCGAATGAGCAGTTCTTC
>TRBJ1-2|TRBD1|TRBV7-2|few
CASGSYRGPYGYTF
TGTGCCAGCGGCTCCTACAGGGGGCCCTATGGCTACACCTTC